This T cell receptor beta chain was sequenced in a study of T cells after yellow fever vaccination. The germline V gene encodes CDR1 SGHVS and CDR2 FQNEAQ. This CDR3 spans 14 amino acids. The V gene lost 3 bases and the J gene lost 4 bases, with 10 bases spanning the gap. Concerning this clonotype itself: As yet, its antigen is unknown.

Each CDR3 protein is one row after TCRdb ran MiXCR on the 5' RACE reads. The data hold approximately 300,000 distinct CDR3 sequences, with over 8.5% observed a single time. Notes on the study in general: Re-detected after boosting: most primary clones, 96% of CD4 and 88% of CD8. By day 5 rather than day 15, the secondary response had peaked, though it was weaker. Clonotype sharing between CD4 and CD8 compartments was small.

The input for sequencing was CD4+ T cells sorted from PBMCs, taken 45 days after the yellow fever booster vaccination. The sequence was collected from a man aged 18 to 35 who received the YFV17D yellow fever vaccine. The chain recombines TRBV7-8 with TRBJ1-3; no clear D gene. DNA of the CDR3: TGTGCCAGCAGCTTTGTAGGGTTCGGAAACACCATATATTTT. Protein product: CASSFVGFGNTIYF.